What follows are 28 T cell receptor beta chains derived from one specimen sequenced in a study of blood T cell repertoires in COVID-19. Using immunoSEQ multiplex PCR, the repertoire was profiled, and TCRdb retains in-frame clones only, with some absent. The sample carries 55,000 to 75,000 clones, 82% recorded once. The specimen was peripheral blood. The receptors shown here come from a man older than 75 with active COVID-19.

This clone was seen ten or more times. The rearrangement joins TRBV19 to TRBJ1-1; 7 nucleotides line up with TRBD1. V gave up 1 base and J gave up 1 base; unmatched junction bases: 3. Germline lookup yields CDR1 LNHDA and CDR2 SQIVND (reference sequence). The CDR3 is 15 amino acids. The CDR3 region is CASSIAAGGNTEAFF. CDR3 DNA sequence: TGTGCCAGTAGTATAGCGGCAGGGGGGAACACTGAAGCTTTCTTT.

This clone occurred once. The chain is built from TRBV4-1 and TRBJ2-6, with D maybe TRBD1 (6 bases). The ends were cut back, 2 bases at V and 4 bases at J, with 15 bases in the middle. The V gene's germline CDR1 is MGHRA and CDR2 YSYEKL. The CDR3 covers 17 residues. CDR3: CASSQPTGRGGANVLTF. Here the CDR3 DNA reads TGCGCCAGCAGCCAACCCACAGGGCGTGGAGGGGCCAACGTCCTGACTTTC.

The genes are TRBV19 and TRBJ1-4; D perhaps matches TRBD1 (5 bases). The germline gives CDR1 LNHDA, CDR2 SQIVND (reference sequence). The V end was cut by 5 bases, the J end by 11 bases, with 9 bases between. The CDR3 consists of 11 residues. The CDR3 sequence: CASSGAQKLFF. In DNA form, the CDR3 reads TGTGCCAGTAGTGGGGCGCAGAAACTGTTTTTT.

This chain joins TRBV27 and TRBJ2-2; no firm D call. This CDR3 is 15 amino acids long. V gave up 8 bases and J gave up 5 bases, with 18 bases separating them. CDR1 and CDR2 (germline): MNHEY, SMNVEV (reference sequence). CDR3 sequence reads: CASGGPPRWTGELFF. The CDR3 nucleotides are TGTGCCAGCGGCGGCCCACCGAGATGGACCGGGGAGCTGTTTTTT.

V gene TRBV5-1 combines with J gene TRBJ2-5; 7 nucleotides line up with TRBD1. The germline V gene encodes CDR1 SGHRS and CDR2 YFSETQ. The CDR3 is 14 amino acids. The V segment lost 4 bases and the J segment 1 base; nucleotides outside the gene matches: 4. CDR3 sequence reads: CASSKRDSQETQYF. In DNA form, the CDR3 reads TGCGCCAGCAGCAAACGGGACAGCCAAGAGACCCAGTACTTC.

Turning to this clone: Different DNA sequences within this sample yield the same CDR3. The chain uses TRBV7-2 and TRBJ2-7; the D gene is possibly TRBD1 (5 bases). From germline, CDR1 is SGHTA and CDR2 FQGNSA. V lost 5 bases and J 3 bases, leaving 11 bases between the germline ends. The CDR3 runs to 13 residues. CDR3: CASSPGQGYEQYF. CDR3 in DNA: TGTGCCAGCAGCCCCGGACAAGGCTACGAGCAGTACTTC.

The chain joins TRBV10-3 to TRBJ2-7, with 10 bases that match TRBD1. Germline CDR1 and CDR2: ENHRY and SYGVKD. Losses at the gene ends were 5 bases for V and 5 bases for J; bases not matched to a gene: 6. The CDR3 extends over 14 amino acids. The CDR3, as DNA: TGTGCCATCAGTCGGGGACAGGGGCTTAACGAGCAGTACTTC. It codes for CAISRGQGLNEQYF.

This chain joins TRBV6-2 or TRBV6-3 and TRBJ1-6; 7 positions match TRBD1. Germline-derived CDR1 and CDR2 are MNHEY and SVGEGT. V lost 2 bases, J lost 9 bases, and 16 bases stayed unmatched. CDR3 length equals 18 residues. Written as DNA, the CDR3 is TGTGCCAGCAGTTACCGCCTTTCGACAGGGAGTCGTCTTTCACCCCTCCACTTT. Its protein is CASSYRLSTGSRLSPLHF.

The chain recombines TRBV6-5 with TRBJ2-3, with D uncertain. This CDR3 has 14 residues. CDR1 and CDR2 from the germline V gene are MNHEY and SVGAGI. This chain's CDR3 is CAAAAGFAEDTQYF. The CDR3 coding sequence is TGTGCAGCAGCCGCTGGGTTCGCGGAAGATACGCAGTATTTT.

The V gene is TRBV19, the J gene TRBJ2-2; possible D gene TRBD1, 6 bases. Germline V gives CDR1 LNHDA, CDR2 SQIVND (reference sequence). Trimming cost V 8 bases and J 7 bases, with 11 bases left between them. This CDR3 region has 12 residues. The CDR3 protein is CASWGLIGELFF. The DNA for the CDR3 is TGTGCCAGTTGGGGGCTCATCGGGGAGCTGTTTTTT.

J is TRBJ2-1 and V is TRBV14; TRBD2 aligns across 10 bases. The ends lost 3 bases at V and 2 bases at J; junction bases unmatched: 7. Germline values: CDR1 SGHDN, CDR2 FVKESK. This CDR3 is 17 amino acids long. CDR3 nucleotide sequence: TGTGCCAGCAGCCATACGATAGCGGGAGGACCCTACAATGAGCAGTTCTTC. Its translation: CASSHTIAGGPYNEQFF.

This chain connects TRBV5-1 to TRBJ2-3; 9 bases map to TRBD1. Germline-derived CDR1 and CDR2 are SGHRS and YFSETQ. The CDR3 has 15 amino acids. Here the CDR3 DNA reads TGCGCATCTAGCAGGACAGGGGCCGTTACAGATACGCAGTATTTT. Protein sequence: CASSRTGAVTDTQYF.

The chain has TRBV18 and TRBJ2-1; TRBD1 aligns across 7 bases. V trimming: 3 bases; J trimming: 5 bases; junction bases outside the gene matches: 10. This CDR3 has 16 amino acids. From germline, CDR1 is KGHSH and CDR2 LQKENI. The CDR3 region has the DNA TGTGCCAGCTCACCTCTCCGACAGGGTACTCACAATGAGCAGTTCTTC. It encodes CASSPLRQGTHNEQFF.

This chain joins TRBV7-2 and TRBJ2-5; 9 bases map to TRBD1. Germline V CDR1 and CDR2: SGHTA, FQGNSA. This CDR3 is 14 amino acids long. V lost 5 bases to trimming and J lost 5 bases; unmatched junction nucleotides: 6. The CDR3: CASSLRDRDETQYF. For the CDR3, the DNA is TGTGCCAGCAGCCTCCGGGACAGGGATGAGACCCAGTACTTC.

As concerns this clone: Relative to the germline gene, one junction end is altered; a read error may explain this. V is TRBV7-9 and J is TRBJ2-1; TRBD1 matches 8 bases. Germline values: CDR1 SEHNR, CDR2 FQNEAQ (reference sequence). This CDR3 contains 11 residues. The CDR3 DNA follows: TGTGCCAGCAGCTCGACAGGGGTCCGGGTCTTC. Protein sequence: CASSSTGVRVF.

V usage is TRBV7-6 and J usage is TRBJ2-7, with D unresolved. The CDR3 consists of 16 residues. Trimming took off 5 bases at V and 2 bases at J, with 19 bases between the two ends. The germline CDR1 and CDR2 sequences are SGHVS and FNYEAQ. The CDR3 protein is CASSINRRSAPYEQYF. In nucleotides, the CDR3 is TGTGCCAGCAGCATCAACCGGCGGAGCGCACCCTACGAGCAGTACTTC.

To note about this clone: The same CDR3 arises from other DNA sequences in this sample as well. V and J are TRBV24-1 and TRBJ1-5, with D possibly being TRBD1 (5 bases). The CDR3 contains 13 residues. Looked up from germline, CDR1 is KGHDR and CDR2 is SFDVKD. V dropped 4 bases and J dropped 3 bases, with 6 bases sitting between them. The CDR3 nucleotides are TGTGCCACCAGTGACAGGGCCAATCAGCCCCAGCATTTT. Translation gives CATSDRANQPQHF.

This chain uses TRBV5-5 with TRBJ1-4; 7 bases are shared with TRBD1. The length of the CDR3 is 15 residues. Germline V lookup: CDR1 SGHKS, CDR2 YYEKEE (reference sequence). Trimming cost V 4 bases and J 7 bases; bases outside gene matches: 10. The CDR3 coding sequence is TGTGCCAGCAGCCTGTTCCCGGGACAGAGTGAAAAACTGTTTTTT. Its protein is CASSLFPGQSEKLFF.

The V gene is TRBV19, the J gene TRBJ1-3; D may be TRBD1 (6 bases). CDR3 size: 15 residues. In germline, CDR1 is LNHDA, CDR2 SQIVND (reference sequence). The V gene lost 7 bases and the J gene lost 0 bases, with 13 bases spanning the gap. In nucleotides, the CDR3 is TGTGCCAGTACCCCAAGGGGGAGCTCTGGAAACACCATATATTTT. It specifies CASTPRGSSGNTIYF.

The V call is TRBV7-2, the J call TRBJ1-5, with D possibly matching TRBD1 (6 bases). Germline V gene sequence: CDR1 SGHTA, CDR2 FQGNSA. The germline V and J ends were trimmed by 10 bases and 5 bases, with 15 bases remaining between them. CDR3 length equals 13 residues. The DNA of the CDR3 is TGTGCCACCGCGGAGCAGGGGTATCAGCCCCAGCATTTT. Encoded protein: CATAEQGYQPQHF.

The chain recombines TRBV2 with TRBJ2-7, with a possible D match to TRBD2 (7 bases). The V end was cut by 7 bases, the J end by 7 bases, with 20 bases between. Germline lookup yields CDR1 SNHLY and CDR2 FYNNEI. The CDR3 has 14 amino acids. The CDR3 DNA reads TGTGCCAGCACCAAACCCGGGGGGCCAGGGGAGCAGTACTTC. It encodes CASTKPGGPGEQYF.

This clone was detected only once. V is TRBV7-8 and J is TRBJ2-5, with 10 bases matching TRBD2. J lost 5 bases, V lost 3 bases, and 15 bases had no gene match. This CDR3 comprises 18 residues. Germline assignment: CDR1 SGHVS and CDR2 FQNEAQ. In nucleotides, the CDR3 is TGTGCCAGCAGCTTTGCTAGCGGGGGAGGTGGTTATTCGGAGACCCAGTACTTC. Its protein product is CASSFASGGGGYSETQYF.

The rearrangement joins TRBV7-2 to TRBJ2-5; 8 bases agree with TRBD1. CDR1 is SGHTA and CDR2 is FQGNSA in the germline V gene. The J segment lost 5 bases and the V segment lost 4 bases, leaving 9 bases of the junction unmatched. The CDR3 sequence is 15 residues long. The CDR3: CASSSLGQGRETQYF. The CDR3, as DNA: TGTGCCAGCAGCTCGCTCGGACAGGGTCGGGAGACCCAGTACTTC.

The genes are TRBV4-2 and TRBJ1-4; a possible D gene is TRBD1 (5 bases). Trimming left V 0 bases short and J 6 bases short, with 8 bases between. Germline CDR1 is LGHNA and CDR2 is YNFKEQ. This CDR3 has 14 residues. The CDR3 sequence: CASSQDLGDEKLFF. The CDR3 DNA is TGTGCCAGCAGCCAAGATTTAGGGGATGAAAAACTGTTTTTT.

This chain links TRBV5-8 with TRBJ2-2; 14 bases line up with TRBD2. Germline lookup yields CDR1 SGHTS and CDR2 YDEGEE. The CDR3 totals 18 residues. J was trimmed by 3 bases and V by 5 bases; bases with no gene match: 9. CDR3 nucleotide sequence: TGTGCCAGCAGATCGGGACTAGCGGGGGCCCGCGACACCGGGGAGCTGTTTTTT. It specifies CASRSGLAGARDTGELFF.

This rearrangement joins TRBV7-7 to TRBJ2-7; 12 bases are shared with TRBD1. The CDR3 is 14 amino acids. CDR1 is SSHAT, CDR2 FNYEAQ, per germline (reference sequence). V shed 5 bases and J 10 bases; nucleotides not matched to a gene: 9. CDR3 protein: CASSQGQGASLQYF. The CDR3 nucleotides read TGTGCCAGCAGCCAGGGACAGGGGGCATCGTTACAGTACTTC.

The chain joins TRBV9 to TRBJ2-1; 12 positions agree with TRBD2. There are 16 residues in the CDR3. Trimming took 3 bases from V and 7 from J; bases not matched to a gene: 8. Germline values: CDR1 SGDLS, CDR2 YYNGEE. CDR3 sequence reads: CASSARLAGVYNEQFF. DNA of the CDR3: TGTGCCAGCAGCGCCAGACTAGCGGGAGTGTATAATGAGCAGTTCTTC.

This chain connects TRBV7-2 to TRBJ1-5; D gene unclear. The length of the CDR3 is 15 residues. Between the trimmed V and J ends, which lost 4 bases and 2 bases, there was a span of 12 bases. Germline V gives CDR1 SGHTA, CDR2 FQGNSA. The CDR3 DNA reads TGTGCCAGCAGCTGGAAATTCGGGGGCAATCAGCCCCAGCATTTT. Amino acid sequence: CASSWKFGGNQPQHF.